What follows are 19 T cell receptor beta chains derived from one specimen sequenced in a study of cytomegalovirus exposure and HLA in healthy donors. Researchers ran the PCR with 60 Vbeta and 13 Jbeta primers. The protocol was immunoSEQ multiplex PCR, while the TCRdb copy is restricted to in-frame clones and leaves out a portion. The table shows 150,000 to 200,000 clones, with roughly 87% occurring only once. The sequenced sample was PBMCs. These receptors originate from a man aged 35-49 years in good health and CMV-seronegative.

The rearrangement links TRBV4-2 to TRBJ2-1, with D perhaps TRBD2 (7 bases). CDR1 and CDR2 from the germline V gene are LGHNA and YNFKEQ. The CDR3 consists of 17 residues. The V gene lost 2 bases and the J gene lost 7 bases, with 21 bases spanning the gap. The CDR3: CASSQRGALGRENEQFF. CDR3 bases: TGTGCCAGCAGCCAACGGGGGGCCCTTGGGCGGGAGAATGAGCAGTTCTTC.

The chain recombines TRBV6-5 with TRBJ2-7; possibly TRBD1 for D (6 bases). The CDR3 covers 11 residues. Germline V gene lookup returns CDR1 MNHEY and CDR2 SVGAGI. Trimming left V 6 bases short and J 6 bases short, with 9 bases between. The CDR3 here is CASRNRAEQYF. The CDR3 nucleotides read TGTGCCAGCAGGAACAGGGCCGAGCAGTACTTC.

V is TRBV28 and J is TRBJ2-3; TRBD2 aligns across 9 bases. With 5 bases clipped from V and 1 base from J, the junction kept 7 bases outside the gene matches. Germline CDR1 is MDHEN and CDR2 is SYDVKM. The CDR3 sequence is 16 residues long. DNA of the CDR3: TGTGCCAGCAGTCACCTTAGCGGGGGCGGCACAGATACGCAGTATTTT. This codes for CASSHLSGGGTDTQYF.

The chain recombines TRBV5-1 with TRBJ1-1; the D is unclear. The CDR3 has 15 amino acids. Per the germline V gene, CDR1 is SGHRS and CDR2 is YFSETQ. Trimming removed 0 bases from V and 4 bases from J, with 13 bases in between. CDR3 in amino acids: CASSLASAAGTEAFF. In nucleotides, the CDR3 is TGCGCCAGCAGCTTGGCCTCGGCGGCGGGCACTGAAGCTTTCTTT.

This clone was detected only a few times. V and J are TRBV25-1 and TRBJ2-7; 7 bases line up with TRBD1. V gave up 1 base and J gave up 1 base; unmatched junction bases: 7. This CDR3 spans 16 amino acids. The germline CDR1 and CDR2 sequences are MGHDK and SYGVNS. The CDR3 loop is CASSEWGETGSYEQYF. DNA for the CDR3: TGTGCCAGCAGTGAATGGGGCGAGACAGGGTCCTACGAGCAGTACTTC.

This clone was observed once. The chain uses TRBV4-1 and TRBJ1-2, with TRBD1 matching 10 bases. The CDR3 runs to 16 residues. Trimming cost V 1 base and J 3 bases; bases outside gene matches: 5. Per the germline V gene, CDR1 is MGHRA and CDR2 is YSYEKL. The CDR3 here is CASSQVPGQGHYGYTF. The CDR3 coding sequence is TGCGCCAGCAGCCAAGTCCCGGGACAGGGGCACTATGGCTACACCTTC.

V and J are TRBV6-5 and TRBJ2-7; 11 nucleotides align to TRBD2. The V gene end was trimmed by 3 bases and the J gene end by 3 bases; junction bases not matched to a gene: 4. The CDR3 spans 15 residues. Per the germline V gene, CDR1 is MNHEY and CDR2 is SVGAGI. The CDR3 reads CASSYTGTSGYEQYF. The CDR3 nucleotides read TGTGCCAGCAGTTATACCGGGACTAGCGGCTACGAGCAGTACTTC.

This clone was seen just once. V gene TRBV2 combines with J gene TRBJ2-4, with 10 bases aligning to TRBD2. Germline trimming cut 7 bases from V and 0 bases from J; bases unmatched to any gene: 6. The CDR3 runs 16 residues. Germline CDR1 SNHLY, CDR2 FYNNEI. The CDR3 spells CASTQREGLAKNIQYF. CDR3 nucleotide sequence: TGTGCCAGCACCCAGCGGGAGGGCCTAGCCAAAAACATTCAGTACTTC.

The chain is built from TRBV4-2 and TRBJ1-6; 8 nucleotides align to TRBD1. The CDR3 is 18 amino acids. With 4 bases clipped from V and 0 bases from J, the junction kept 8 bases outside the gene matches. Germline loops: CDR1 LGHNA, CDR2 YNFKEQ. The DNA for the CDR3 is TGTGCCAGCAGCCCAGACAGGGGCAAAAGCTCCTATAATTCACCCCTCCACTTT. Translation gives CASSPDRGKSSYNSPLHF.

The chain recombines TRBV4-1 with TRBJ2-1; 13 positions agree with TRBD2. CDR3 length: 17 amino acids. V lost 4 bases, J lost 9 bases, and 12 bases stayed unmatched. Germline-derived CDR1 and CDR2 are MGHRA and YSYEKL. CDR3 nucleotide sequence: TGCGCCAGCAGCCGGGTCACTAGCGGGGGGGCAGATATTGAGCAGTTCTTC. It encodes CASSRVTSGGADIEQFF.

The chain links TRBV5-4 to TRBJ2-3; D gene ambiguous. V lost 2 bases and J 0 bases, leaving 7 bases between the germline ends. This CDR3 region has 14 residues. In germline, CDR1 is SGHNT, CDR2 YYREEE (reference sequence). The CDR3 DNA sequence: TGTGCCAGCAGCTTTACTGCGAGCACAGATACGCAGTATTTT. It encodes CASSFTASTDTQYF.

The chain combines TRBV11-2 with TRBJ2-6; D may be TRBD2 (7 bases). With 5 bases removed from V and 2 bases from J, the gap between germline ends came to 13 bases. This CDR3 region has 16 residues. Germline V gives CDR1 SGHAT, CDR2 FQNNGV. CDR3 bases: TGTGCCAGCAGCCGAGGGGGGGAAACTGGGGCCAACGTCCTGACTTTC. This encodes CASSRGGETGANVLTF.

V gene TRBV5-4 combines with J gene TRBJ1-3; no firm D call. Per the germline V gene, CDR1 is SGHNT and CDR2 is YYREEE (reference sequence). V lost 4 bases, J lost 4 bases, and 9 bases lay in between. The CDR3 covers 13 residues. The CDR3 DNA reads as TGTGCCAGCAGCCAGAGAGGCGGAAACACCATATATTTT. This gives the protein CASSQRGGNTIYF.

CDR3 region: CASSYCQGAGSNQPQHF. The CDR3 coding sequence is TGTGCCAGCAGTTACTGTCAGGGGGCCGGGAGCAATCAGCCCCAGCATTTT. V is TRBV6-7 and J is TRBJ1-5, with 8 bases fitting TRBD1. TRBV6-7 counts as an open reading frame of uncertain function. V was clipped by 1 base and J by 1 base; unmatched bases: 6. The CDR3 consists of 17 residues.

CDR3 sequence: CASSPRQGNTEAFF. The CDR3 bases are TGTGCCAGCAGCCCACGGCAGGGTAACACTGAAGCTTTCTTT. The chain employs TRBV7-9 and TRBJ1-1; a possible D gene is TRBD1 (5 bases). Germline values: CDR1 SEHNR, CDR2 FQNEAQ (reference sequence). There are 14 residues in the CDR3. Trimming cost V 5 bases and J 2 bases, with 12 bases left between them.

Comments on this clone: An end of the junction does not agree with germline; a read error may underlie this. The gene calls are TRBV6-5 and TRBJ2-7; D is uncertain. CDR1 is MNHEY, CDR2 SVGAGI, per germline. The CDR3 totals 15 residues. The CDR3 reads CASSFEQKAAYEQYF. The CDR3 coding sequence is TGTGCCAGTAGTTTCGAGCAGAAGGCGGCATACGAGCAGTACTTC.

The rearrangement uses TRBV7-2 and TRBJ2-5; D gene ambiguous. Germline loops: CDR1 SGHTA, CDR2 FQGNSA. V was pared by 4 bases and J by 1 base, with 7 bases between. CDR3 length: 13 amino acids. The CDR3 coding sequence is TGTGCCAGCAGCTCACGGGTCCAAGAGACCCAGTACTTC. It is translated as CASSSRVQETQYF. The whole variable domain, remainder taken from reference TRBV7-2 and TRBJ2-5, is GAGVSQSPSNKVTEKGKDVELRCDPISGHTALYWYRQSLGQGLEFLIYFQGNSAPDKSGLPSDRFSAERTGGSVSTLTIQRTQQEDSAVYLCASSSRVQETQYFGPGTRLLVL.

The chain recombines TRBV11-2 with TRBJ2-7, with 8 bases lining up with TRBD2. This CDR3 comprises 16 residues. CDR1 is SGHAT, CDR2 FQNNGV, per germline. With V trimmed by 1 base and J by 6 bases, 11 bases remained unmatched. CDR3 region: CASSLVAGTRGSEQYF. The CDR3 coding sequence is TGTGCCAGCAGCTTAGTCGCCGGGACTAGAGGTAGCGAGCAGTACTTC.

This clone was counted between two and nine times. The chain combines TRBV6-6 with TRBJ2-7; a possible D gene is TRBD1 (5 bases). The CDR3 has 14 amino acids. V dropped 4 bases and J dropped 3 bases, with 13 bases sitting between them. CDR1 MNHNY and CDR2 SVGAGI come from the germline V gene (reference sequence). CDR3 loop: CASSLTVGYYEQYF. The CDR3, as DNA: TGTGCCAGCAGTTTGACAGTGGGCTACTACGAGCAGTACTTC.